This TCR beta chain came from a study of T cell responses to AZD1222 COVID-19 vaccine. General study points: Regions left unmutated in variants are reportedly the target of nearly half of spike-specific TCRs. Regions 160-218 and 743-854 dominated among vaccine-associated CD4 TCRs spanning spike. Only a handful of AZD1222 recipients, roughly six in all, had baseline seropositivity. Clonal diversity may have been underestimated in mostly white British donors.

As to this clone: Its antigen is not known.

Some clones are missing from TCRdb's copy, which holds only in-frame ones; the method was immunoSEQ multiplex PCR. The sample consists of 150,000 or so clones, around nine tenths of them appearing once. This specimen consisted of peripheral blood, obtained on day 0 of AZD1222 vaccination. This receptor was obtained from an adult in good health.

This CDR3 is CAISQTGEDGYTF. The CDR3, as DNA: TGTGCCATCAGCCAAACAGGGGAGGATGGCTACACCTTC. The chain uses TRBV10-3 and TRBJ1-2; 7 bases fit TRBD1. J was trimmed by 6 bases and V by 6 bases; bases with no gene match: 7. The germline gives CDR1 ENHRY, CDR2 SYGVKD. The CDR3 is 13 residues long.